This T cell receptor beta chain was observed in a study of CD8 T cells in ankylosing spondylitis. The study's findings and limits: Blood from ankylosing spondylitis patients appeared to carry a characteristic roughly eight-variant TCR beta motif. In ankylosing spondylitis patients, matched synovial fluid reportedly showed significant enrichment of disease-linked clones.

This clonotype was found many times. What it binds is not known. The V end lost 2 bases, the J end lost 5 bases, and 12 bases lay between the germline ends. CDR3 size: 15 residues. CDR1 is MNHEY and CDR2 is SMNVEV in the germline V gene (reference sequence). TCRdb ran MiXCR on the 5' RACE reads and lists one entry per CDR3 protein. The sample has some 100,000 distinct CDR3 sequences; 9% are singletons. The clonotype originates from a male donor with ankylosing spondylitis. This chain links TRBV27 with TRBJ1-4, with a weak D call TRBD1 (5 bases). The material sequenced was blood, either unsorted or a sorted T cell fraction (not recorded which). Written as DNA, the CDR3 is TGTGCCAGCAGTTTAAGGGACGCTCGAAATGAAAAACTGTTTTTT. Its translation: CASSLRDARNEKLFF. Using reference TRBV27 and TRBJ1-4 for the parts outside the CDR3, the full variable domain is EAQVTQNPRYLITVTGKKLTVTCSQNMNHEYMSWYRQDPGLGLRQIYYSMNVEVTDKGDVPEGYKVSRKEKRNFPLILESPSPNQTSLYFCASSLRDARNEKLFFGSGTQLSVL.